A single sample gave rise to the 14 T cell receptor beta chains below, sequenced in a study of human T cells and chemical hapten exposure (dated by TCRdb to 2020 to 2022). Reading the label with the study, this specimen's time point is: pre-sensitization, week 0. The treatment or condition label here, explained by the study, means: therapeutic diphenylcyclopropenone sensitization with weekly scalp DPC. Libraries were built with RACE. Instrument on record: NextSeq 500. The public reads were run again by TCRdb, first through fastp at Q25 and then through MiXCR, and only productive beta chains were kept. Rows merge per CDR3 protein into single entries with the most common DNA and genes. Here the sample has over 85,000 distinct CDR3 sequences; more than 10% occur a single time. Jointly, the top ten make up about 3% of the sample. This sample comprised whole blood, obtained in connection with sensitization to the hapten diphenylcyclopropenone (DPC). These receptors were collected from a woman aged 55-69 years with alopecia areata. Some clones in this sample may be carry-over from other donors' samples.

With respect to this clonotype: A read error may explain this, as a much larger clone is one base away. The V call is TRBV25-1, the J call TRBJ1-1, with D possibly TRBD1 on 6 matching bases. With 8 bases removed from V and 7 bases from J, the gap between germline ends came to 14 bases. Germline CDR1 and CDR2: MGHDK and SYGVNS. This CDR3 is 12 amino acids long. The CDR3 bases are TGTGCCAGCTCTGGTAGGACAGATGAAGCTTTCTTT. Protein: CASSGRTDEAFF.

The chain combines TRBV30 with TRBJ1-6, with D hard to call. V was pared by 1 base and J by 4 bases, with 5 bases between. CDR3 length equals 13 residues. The germline CDR1 and CDR2 sequences are GTSNPN and SVGIG (reference sequence). The CDR3, as DNA: TGTGCCTGGAGTGATCAATATAATTCACCCCTCCACTTT. This sequence encodes CAWSDQYNSPLHF. The variable domain in full, completed from reference TRBV30 and TRBJ1-6, reads SQTIHQWPATLVQPVGSPLSLECTVEGTSNPNLYWYRQAAGRGLQLLFYSVGIGQISSEVPQNLSASRPQDRQFILSSKKLLLSDSGFYLCAWSDQYNSPLHFGNGTRLTVT.

In its sample, this clonotype was seen a few times. The V gene is TRBV3-1, the J gene TRBJ2-7; D not certain. The CDR3 consists of 15 residues. The V gene's germline CDR1 is LGHDT and CDR2 YNNKEL (reference sequence). V lost 3 bases and J 0 bases, leaving 12 bases between the germline ends. The CDR3 is CASSQAPSSSYEQYF. For the CDR3, the DNA is TGTGCCAGCAGCCAGGCGCCTTCCAGCTCCTACGAGCAGTACTTC.

The sample holds many counts of this clonotype. This sequence joins TRBV7-2 and TRBJ2-5, with D possibly matching TRBD2 (5 bases). The CDR3 sequence is 13 residues long. Trimming pared 6 bases from V and 1 base from J, leaving 9 bases between. CDR1 is SGHTA, CDR2 FQGNSA, per germline. CDR3 nucleotides: TGTGCCAGCAGTCCGGACTCCCAAGAGACCCAGTACTTC. It yields the protein CASSPDSQETQYF.

Details on this clonotype: A much bigger clone sits one base away, suggesting this may be a read error. This chain uses TRBV7-3 with TRBJ2-1; D is tentatively TRBD1 or TRBD2 (5 bases each). Between the trimmed V and J ends, which lost 4 bases and 7 bases, there was a span of 11 bases. The germline CDR1 and CDR2 sequences are SGHTA and FQGTGA. The CDR3 has 13 residues. Here the CDR3 DNA reads TGTGCCAGCAGCTCGGGACCTACAAATGAGCAGTTCTTC. As protein: CASSSGPTNEQFF.

This clonotype occurred a few times. The chain couples TRBV19 to TRBJ2-1; the D call may be TRBD1 or TRBD2 (5 bases each). This CDR3 region has 13 residues. V was pared by 8 bases and J by 10 bases, with 18 bases between. The V gene's germline CDR1 is LNHDA and CDR2 SQIVND (reference sequence). The chain's CDR3 is CASAIGAGTEQFF. CDR3 in DNA: TGTGCCAGTGCCATCGGGGCAGGGACGGAGCAGTTCTTC.

There are many counts of this clonotype. V usage is TRBV7-3 and J usage is TRBJ2-1; D possibly corresponds to TRBD2 (7 bases). The V gene lost 4 bases and the J gene lost 7 bases, with 20 bases spanning the gap. The germline V gene has CDR1 SGHTA and CDR2 FQGTGA. The CDR3 consists of 16 residues. The CDR3 sequence is CASSSSGGPSINEQFF. For the CDR3, the DNA is TGTGCCAGCAGCTCGTCGGGGGGCCCGTCGATTAATGAGCAGTTCTTC.

In its sample, this clonotype was seen a few times. The chain employs TRBV30 and TRBJ1-4, with D perhaps TRBD1 (6 bases). Germline CDR1 is GTSNPN and CDR2 is SVGIG (reference sequence). Trimming removed 1 base from V and 8 bases from J, with 11 bases in between. This CDR3 contains 13 residues. The chain's CDR3 is CAWSAGAMEKLFF. CDR3 nucleotide sequence: TGTGCCTGGAGTGCAGGGGCTATGGAAAAACTGTTTTTT.

This clonotype was seen at least ten times. The gene calls are TRBV29-1 and TRBJ2-7; D remains ambiguous. The V end lost 5 bases, the J end lost 0 bases, and 8 bases lay between the germline ends. The CDR3 is 12 residues long. Germline CDR1 reads SQVTM; CDR2 reads ANQGSEA. CDR3 bases: TGCAGCGTTAGCACTACCTCCTACGAGCAGTACTTC. Translated, it gives CSVSTTSYEQYF.

V and J are TRBV7-2 and TRBJ2-5, with D hard to call. V lost 1 base, J lost 11 bases, and 8 bases lay in between. The CDR3 sequence is 11 residues long. Germline values: CDR1 SGHTA, CDR2 FQGNSA. In nucleotides, the CDR3 is TGTGCCAGCAGCTTAGGAATCCCGCAGTACTTC. The encoded protein is CASSLGIPQYF.

In this sample, this clonotype turned up a few times. The genes are TRBV12-3 or TRBV12-4 and TRBJ1-4; maybe TRBD1 (6 bases). The CDR3 extends over 11 amino acids. Trimming took off 1 base at V and 15 bases at J, with 9 bases between the two ends. The CDR3 is CASSLGEGVFF. Here the CDR3 DNA reads TGTGCCAGCAGTTTAGGAGAGGGGGTGTTTTTT.

This clonotype was found many times. The gene calls are TRBV19 and TRBJ1-5; the D gene is possibly TRBD1 (5 bases). V was pared by 6 bases and J by 0 bases, with 12 bases between. Germline values: CDR1 LNHDA, CDR2 SQIVND (reference sequence). This CDR3 contains 15 residues. CDR3 DNA sequence: TGTGCCAGTAGCGGGGGTGCTTATAGCAATCAGCCCCAGCATTTT. Encoded protein: CASSGGAYSNQPQHF.

This clonotype was recorded many times. This sequence joins TRBV12-3 or TRBV12-4 and TRBJ2-5; D is ambiguous. The CDR3 is 13 residues long. Trimming stripped 3 bases from V and 4 bases from J, with 9 bases between. CDR3 DNA: TGTGCCAGCAGTTTTGAGGCCGTAGAGACCCAGTACTTC. Translation gives CASSFEAVETQYF.

This clonotype appeared many times. The chain is built from TRBV10-3 and TRBJ1-1; TRBD1 might be the D (5 bases). The CDR3 loop spans 13 amino acids. Trimming cost V 6 bases and J 0 bases, with 8 bases left between them. Germline-derived CDR1 and CDR2 are ENHRY and SYGVKD. The DNA of the CDR3 is TGTGCCATCAGGGGGACTATGAACACTGAAGCTTTCTTT. It encodes CAIRGTMNTEAFF.